The TCR beta chain under discussion was sequenced for a study of TIL therapy for anti-PD-1-resistant metastatic lung cancer. Turning to the study itself: Most patients had lung adenocarcinoma. Points from the study as a whole: After infusion, TIL clonotypes partly replaced peripheral T cells and declined over months.

Time point given: pre-treatment sample, taken before nivolumab and TIL therapy. The CDR3 consists of 15 residues. Trimming removed 4 bases at V and 0 bases at J, with 12 bases between. The germline gives CDR1 SEHNR, CDR2 FQNEAQ (reference sequence). This was the immunoSEQ v3 assay. Survey-level samples got 2 million or so read pairs; deep-level samples got about 5-6 million. Method: immunoSEQ multiplex PCR; TCRdb's copy keeps in-frame clones and lacks some. Here the sample spans 50,000 to 70,000 clones, under 75% being singletons. About this clone: Its target is unknown.

V and J are TRBV7-9 and TRBJ1-2; D gene uncertain. This specimen was blood, taken at baseline. This sequence originates from a person aged 25-79 years with non-small cell lung cancer. In nucleotides, the CDR3 is TGTGCCAGCAGCTCTAATTGGCCCTCTAACTATGGCTACACCTTC. Amino acid sequence: CASSSNWPSNYGYTF. Using reference TRBV7-9 and TRBJ1-2 for the parts outside the CDR3, the full variable domain is DTGVSQNPRHKITKRGQNVTFRCDPISEHNRLYWYRQTLGQGPEFLTYFQNEAQLEKSRLLSDRFSAERPKGSFSTLEIQRTEQGDSAMYLCASSSNWPSNYGYTFGSGTRLTVV.